The T cell receptor (beta chain) described here comes from a study of CD8+ T cells in alopecia areata. In the study overall: Treated patients were given oral tofacitinib, which was dosed at 5 to 10 mg twice daily. Dosing spanned 6 to 18 months on tofacitinib, then 6 months off drug. Points from the study as a whole: Among the 100 top clones, expanded CD8+ clones, like scalp clonality, were significantly decreased by tofacitinib. Scalp sequencing captures resident alphabeta T cells of normal skin too.

In regard to this clone: Its target is not known.

Germline CDR1 LNHDA, CDR2 SQIVND (reference sequence). This CDR3 region has 15 residues. V lost 6 bases and J lost 3, with 17 bases in between. Treatment noted: oral pan-JAK inhibitor, 5-10 mg twice daily. The sequencing template was cDNA reverse transcribed from extracted RNA. Sequencing used immunoSEQ multiplex PCR; TCRdb keeps in-frame clones, though not all of them. Among around 140,000 clones, around 83% were seen once, and the ten largest hold approximately 13%. V gene TRBV19 combines with J gene TRBJ1-2, with D hard to call. This TCR came from a human donor with alopecia areata. Material: CD8+ T cells sorted from blood, obtained at week 4, from a patient treated with tofacitinib. CDR3 bases: TGTGCCAGTAGGGTTGAACACCGGGGAGACTATGGCTACACCTTC. As protein: CASRVEHRGDYGYTF. Complete variable domain (other parts from reference TRBV19 and TRBJ1-2): DGGITQSPKYLFRKEGQNVTLSCEQNLNHDAMYWYRQDPGQGLRLIYYSQIVNDFQKGDIAEGYSVSREKKESFPLTVTSAQKNPTAFYLCASRVEHRGDYGYTFGSGTRLTVV.